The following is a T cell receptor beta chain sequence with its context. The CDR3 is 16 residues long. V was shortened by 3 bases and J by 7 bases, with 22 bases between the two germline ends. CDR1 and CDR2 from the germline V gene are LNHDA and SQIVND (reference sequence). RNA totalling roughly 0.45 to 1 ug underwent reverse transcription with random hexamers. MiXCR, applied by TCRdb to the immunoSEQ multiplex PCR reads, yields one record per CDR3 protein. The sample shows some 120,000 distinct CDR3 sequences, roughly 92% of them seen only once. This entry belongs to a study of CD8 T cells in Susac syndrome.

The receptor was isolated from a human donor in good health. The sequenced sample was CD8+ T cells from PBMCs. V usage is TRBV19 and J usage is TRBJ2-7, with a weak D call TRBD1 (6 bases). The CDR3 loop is CASSIAQGTLSSEQYF. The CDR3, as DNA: TGTGCCAGTAGTATTGCTCAGGGGACCCTTTCGTCGGAGCAGTACTTC.